This record looks at one TCR beta chain sequence and its context. Sequencing used immunoSEQ multiplex PCR; TCRdb keeps in-frame clones, though not all of them. The sample contains just over 150,000 clones, about 89% of which appear only once. These data belong to a study of T cell responses to AZD1222 COVID-19 vaccine. This CDR3 is built from 12 residues. V lost 5 bases and J lost 8, with 12 bases in between. Germline V CDR1 and CDR2: SEHNR, FQNEAQ (reference sequence). The source is an adult who received the AZD1222 COVID-19 vaccine. The sample here was peripheral blood, taken 28 days after the second AZD1222 dose. The rearrangement joins TRBV7-9 to TRBJ1-2; D unclear. CDR3 sequence reads: CASSPGALGYTF. The CDR3 DNA sequence: TGTGCCAGCAGCCCCGGAGCCTTAGGCTACACCTTC.